The 30 T cell receptor beta chains listed next were all sequenced from one sample in a study of T cell repertoires in cytomegalovirus infection (dated by TCRdb to between 2019 and 2020). No cognate antigen is known for these TCRs. The treatment or condition tag for this specimen amounts to: in vitro stimulation with specific CMV peptide epitopes to enrich CMV-specific T cells. Sequencer: Illumina HiSeq 1500. Using fastp at Q25 and MiXCR, TCRdb reprocessed the public reads and kept productive beta chains. CDR3 protein duplicates are merged, each entry listing the most common genes and DNA. Across this sample there are hundreds of thousands of distinct CDR3 sequences, with around a third seen only once. The ten largest clonotypes hold roughly 18% of the sample. Source: cultured PBMCs, taken from culture after CMV antigen stimulation. The source of these receptors is a human donor in good health (CMV status not recorded). Some clones in this sample may be carry-over from other donors' samples.

The gene calls are TRBV29-1 and TRBJ2-5, with 13 bases fitting TRBD2. V was clipped by 4 bases and J by 4 bases; unmatched bases: 3. Germline assignment: CDR1 SQVTM and CDR2 ANQGSEA. The CDR3 is 14 amino acids. The chain's CDR3 is CSVVLAGGLETQYF. CDR3 DNA sequence: TGCAGCGTTGTACTAGCGGGGGGGCTAGAGACCCAGTACTTC.

This clonotype was detected a few times. The V and J genes are TRBV4-1 and TRBJ1-5; D gene ambiguous. V shed 0 bases and J shed 0 bases, with 3 bases lying between them. Looked up from germline, CDR1 is MGHRA and CDR2 is YSYEKL. CDR3 length: 14 amino acids. DNA for the CDR3: TGCGCCAGCAGCCAAGAGATTAGCAATCAGCCCCAGCATTTT. It specifies CASSQEISNQPQHF.

The chain is built from TRBV27 and TRBJ2-1; D call uncertain. This CDR3 is built from 12 residues. Per germline, CDR1 MNHEY and CDR2 SMNVEV (reference sequence). The CDR3 nucleotides are TGTGTTGCGGAGAGCTCCTACAATGAGCAGTTCTTC. It is translated as CVAESSYNEQFF.

Ten or more counts support this clonotype. This chain links TRBV7-2 with TRBJ1-2; TRBD1 is a possible D gene (5 bases). CDR1 and CDR2 (germline): SGHTA, FQGNSA. The CDR3 sequence is 14 residues long. V was pared by 1 base and J by 5 bases, with 11 bases between. The CDR3 nucleotides are TGTGCCAGCAGCTTAGGGGGCCCGCTATATGGCTACACCTTC. Translation gives CASSLGGPLYGYTF.

This clonotype has a handful of counts. The chain uses TRBV4-1 and TRBJ1-5; a possible D gene is TRBD1 (5 bases). The CDR3 totals 16 residues. The germline CDR1 and CDR2 sequences are MGHRA and YSYEKL. Trimming removed 0 bases at V and 4 bases at J, with 13 bases between. The CDR3 coding sequence is TGCGCCAGCAGCCAAGAGTTTTACAGGCAAAATCAGCCCCAGCATTTT. Protein: CASSQEFYRQNQPQHF.

This clonotype appeared many times. The rearrangement links TRBV7-6 to TRBJ1-2, with 9 bases that match TRBD1. The CDR3 spans 13 residues. Per the germline V gene, CDR1 is SGHVS and CDR2 is FNYEAQ. Trimming removed 5 bases from V and 6 bases from J; junction bases left unmatched: 4. The CDR3 protein is CASSRDRENGYTF. CDR3 nucleotide sequence: TGTGCCAGCAGCCGGGACAGGGAGAATGGCTACACCTTC.

The sample holds a few counts of this clonotype. The chain recombines TRBV7-2 with TRBJ2-7, with 10 bases fitting TRBD2. The germline gives CDR1 SGHTA, CDR2 FQGNSA. The CDR3 loop spans 15 amino acids. V was pared by 7 bases and J by 1 base, with 7 bases of the junction left unmatched. For the CDR3, the DNA is TGTGCCAGCACCCCGGGACTAGCGATGTCCTACGAGCAGTACTTC. This sequence encodes CASTPGLAMSYEQYF.

This clonotype was found a few times. The chain carries TRBV5-6 and TRBJ1-2; 7 bases map to TRBD1. Germline V gene lookup returns CDR1 SGHDT and CDR2 YYEEEE. The CDR3 spans 15 residues. V lost 0 bases and J lost 2; bases outside the gene matches: 4. CDR3 loop: CASSLDLDRNYGYTF. The CDR3 nucleotides read TGTGCCAGCAGCTTGGATCTGGACAGGAACTATGGCTACACCTTC.

This rearrangement joins TRBV19 to TRBJ2-7; D is possibly TRBD2 (6 bases). Germline loops: CDR1 LNHDA, CDR2 SQIVND (reference sequence). CDR3 length: 15 residues. The germline V and J ends were trimmed by 2 bases and 6 bases, with 17 bases remaining between them. CDR3 residues: CASSISSAPLGEQYF. The CDR3 coding sequence is TGTGCCAGTAGTATATCTAGCGCGCCCCTCGGCGAGCAGTACTTC.

This clonotype has only a few counts. The J gene is TRBJ2-3, the V gene TRBV12-3 or TRBV12-4, with no clear D. V was shortened by 3 bases and J by 4 bases, with 11 bases between the two germline ends. The CDR3 consists of 14 residues. In nucleotides, the CDR3 is TGTGCCAGCAGTTTCCCCCAGTCGGCAGATACGCAGTATTTT. This sequence encodes CASSFPQSADTQYF.

The rearrangement joins TRBV20-1 to TRBJ2-6; D perhaps matches TRBD1 (6 bases). Germline values: CDR1 DFQATT, CDR2 SNEGSKA (reference sequence). V gave up 0 bases and J gave up 8 bases, with 20 bases separating them. This CDR3 has 17 residues. The DNA for the CDR3 is TGCAGTGCTAGAGATCGCAGGGGTGTATTTGCGTCCAACGTCCTGACTTTC. Its protein product is CSARDRRGVFASNVLTF.

This clonotype turned up a few times. The CDR3 nucleotides read TGTGCCAGCAGCTTAGTTCCGGGAAGCAATCAGCCCCAGCATTTT. It translates to CASSLVPGSNQPQHF. V gene TRBV7-2 combines with J gene TRBJ1-5; D not resolved. CDR3 length: 15 residues. CDR1 is SGHTA, CDR2 FQGNSA, per germline. Trimming took 1 base from V and 1 from J, leaving 8 bases between them.

This clonotype has at least ten counts. This chain uses TRBV7-2 with TRBJ2-7; possibly TRBD1 for D (5 bases). Trimming removed 5 bases from V and 3 bases from J, with 17 bases in between. The CDR3 extends over 15 amino acids. CDR1 SGHTA and CDR2 FQGNSA come from the germline V gene. The CDR3 is CASSEESPRDYEQYF. The CDR3 nucleotides read TGTGCCAGCAGCGAGGAAAGCCCCAGGGACTACGAGCAGTACTTC.

The rearrangement links TRBV20-1 to TRBJ2-7, with 7 bases identical to TRBD1. There are 15 residues in the CDR3. Germline V gene data show CDR1 as DFQATT and CDR2 as SNEGSKA (reference sequence). Losses at the gene ends were 1 base for V and 2 bases for J; bases not matched to a gene: 8. The CDR3 loop is CSARALRGSAYEQYF. The CDR3 nucleotides read TGCAGTGCTAGAGCCCTCAGGGGGTCTGCCTACGAGCAGTACTTC.

The rearrangement joins TRBV5-3 to TRBJ2-1, with 13 bases aligning to TRBD2. TRBV5-3 is recorded as an ORF, its role being uncertain. This CDR3 has 14 residues. Unmatched junction bases numbered 10, after V lost 8 bases and J lost 11 bases. CDR3: CASGTSGTRNQQFF. The CDR3 coding sequence is TGTGCCAGCGGGACTAGCGGGACGAGAAATCAGCAGTTCTTC.

The chain joins TRBV7-9 to TRBJ1-4; the D is unclear. The CDR3 runs 14 residues. Germline values: CDR1 SEHNR, CDR2 FQNEAQ (reference sequence). V was pared by 3 bases and J by 4 bases, with 9 bases between. In DNA, the CDR3 is TGTGCCAGCAGCTTCCCGGCCAATAATGAAAAACTGTTTTTT. This codes for CASSFPANNEKLFF.

The V and J genes are TRBV12-3 or TRBV12-4 and TRBJ2-1; a weak D match, TRBD2 (6 bases). CDR3 length: 16 residues. Trimming took off 4 bases at V and 3 bases at J, with 16 bases between the two ends. The CDR3 here is CASSYRGGDFYNEQFF. CDR3 DNA: TGTGCCAGCAGTTATCGGGGCGGGGACTTCTACAATGAGCAGTTCTTC.

The rearrangement links TRBV4-2 to TRBJ2-7; 9 bases map to TRBD1. This CDR3 is 13 amino acids long. The V and J ends lost 6 bases and 7 bases, in that order; junction bases with no gene match: 7. Germline CDR1 reads LGHNA; CDR2 reads YNFKEQ. The CDR3 loop reads CASSRDRVLEQYF. CDR3 DNA: TGTGCCAGCAGTCGGGACAGGGTTTTGGAGCAGTACTTC.

This clonotype was counted many times. The chain carries TRBV7-2 and TRBJ2-3; possible D gene TRBD2, 5 bases. In germline, CDR1 is SGHTA, CDR2 FQGNSA. V shed 2 bases and J shed 4 bases, with 10 bases lying between them. This CDR3 spans 14 amino acids. The CDR3: CASSLLVASDTQYF. In nucleotides, the CDR3 is TGTGCCAGCAGCTTACTCGTAGCGTCAGATACGCAGTATTTT.

This clonotype was observed once. The chain carries TRBV28 and TRBJ1-1, with unresolved D. This CDR3 comprises 13 residues. Germline lookup yields CDR1 MDHEN and CDR2 SYDVKM. V lost 8 bases to trimming and J lost 7 bases, with 17 bases between them. The CDR3 here is CASLTLPGLEAFF. The CDR3 DNA reads as TGTGCCAGCCTTACACTGCCGGGCCTTGAAGCTTTCTTT.

The chain employs TRBV10-3 and TRBJ2-3; D unresolved. The CDR3 sequence is 17 residues long. The V gene lost 4 bases and the J gene lost 0 bases, with 17 bases spanning the gap. CDR1 and CDR2 from the germline V gene are ENHRY and SYGVKD. CDR3 in amino acids: CAISGFSSESSTDTQYF. CDR3 nucleotide sequence: TGTGCCATCAGTGGGTTTTCGTCCGAATCAAGCACAGATACGCAGTATTTT.

This sequence joins TRBV12-3 or TRBV12-4 and TRBJ2-1, with TRBD2 matching over 12 bases. Unmatched junction bases numbered 5, after V lost 5 bases and J lost 3 bases. The CDR3 length is 16 residues. DNA of the CDR3: TGTGCCAGCAGTAGGCTAGCGGGAGGGAACTACAATGAGCAGTTCTTC. It encodes CASSRLAGGNYNEQFF.

This clonotype was picked up one time. This chain connects TRBV19 to TRBJ1-2, with no clear D. The V and J ends lost 5 bases and 7 bases respectively, with 14 bases between them. The CDR3 covers 13 residues. CDR1 and CDR2 (germline): LNHDA, SQIVND (reference sequence). CDR3 sequence: CASSDHSKAGYTF. CDR3 nucleotide sequence: TGTGCCAGTAGTGACCATTCCAAGGCTGGCTACACCTTC.

The V call is TRBV5-6, the J call TRBJ2-7; D ambiguous. The germline V and J ends were trimmed by 1 base and 5 bases, with 16 bases remaining between them. Per germline, CDR1 SGHDT and CDR2 YYEEEE. The CDR3 is 15 amino acids. CDR3 in DNA: TGTGCCAGCAGCTTGCGGTTGGCAGGCTCTGACGAGCAGTACTTC. Translating gives CASSLRLAGSDEQYF.

This clonotype was seen a handful of times. The rearrangement joins TRBV24-1 to TRBJ2-1; TRBD2 matches 10 bases. The CDR3 runs 15 residues. After removal of 2 bases from V and 4 bases from J, the junction contained 1 base not matched to a gene. The V gene's germline CDR1 is KGHDR and CDR2 SFDVKD. The CDR3 coding sequence is TGTGCCACCAGTGATTATAGCGGGGGGTACAATGAGCAGTTCTTC. Translating gives CATSDYSGGYNEQFF.

This clonotype was observed a few times. This chain joins TRBV6-1 and TRBJ2-7; TRBD2 matches at 9 bases. Looked up from germline, CDR1 is MNHNS and CDR2 is SASEGT. This CDR3 is 17 amino acids long. V lost 7 bases, J lost 5 bases, and 18 bases stayed unmatched. Written as DNA, the CDR3 is TGTGCCAGCACGACTTACTTTTCTGGCGGGGGGGCCCACGAGCAGTACTTC. It yields the protein CASTTYFSGGGAHEQYF.

V usage is TRBV11-2 and J usage is TRBJ1-4; D gene uncertain. This CDR3 has 16 amino acids. The germline V gene has CDR1 SGHAT and CDR2 FQNNGV. V dropped 1 base and J dropped 8 bases, with 17 bases sitting between them. The CDR3 sequence: CASSLGELPREEKLFF. In DNA, the CDR3 is TGTGCCAGCAGCTTAGGAGAGCTTCCGAGGGAGGAAAAACTGTTTTTT.

The J gene is TRBJ1-5, the V gene TRBV19; no definite D call. The CDR3 is 12 amino acids. V was shortened by 6 bases and J by 3 bases, with 6 bases between the two germline ends. Germline V lookup: CDR1 LNHDA, CDR2 SQIVND (reference sequence). CDR3 amino acids: CASRDNNQPQHF. In DNA, the CDR3 is TGTGCCAGTAGGGATAACAATCAGCCCCAGCATTTT.

This clonotype was detected only a few times. The chain carries TRBV6-6 and TRBJ2-7, with 9 bases lining up with TRBD2. The CDR3 totals 16 residues. J gave up 3 bases and V 7 bases, and 13 bases lay outside the gene matches. Germline V CDR1 and CDR2: MNHNY, SVGAGI (reference sequence). The CDR3 sequence: CASTALLAGPLYEQYF. CDR3 in DNA: TGTGCCAGCACCGCTCTCCTAGCGGGACCCCTCTACGAGCAGTACTTC.

This clonotype was seen only a few times. The chain couples TRBV7-8 to TRBJ1-4, with D hard to call. Per the germline V gene, CDR1 is SGHVS and CDR2 is FQNEAQ. The CDR3 is 15 residues long. The V end was cut by 6 bases, the J end by 3 bases, with 14 bases between. The CDR3 reads CASSPQRAANEKLFF. Written as DNA, the CDR3 is TGTGCCAGCAGTCCCCAGAGGGCGGCTAATGAAAAACTGTTTTTT.